The clone carrying this T cell receptor beta chain was recorded only once. Its antigen is not identified. The V gene's germline CDR1 is LNHDA and CDR2 SQIVND (reference sequence). V shed 6 bases, J shed 4 bases, and the junction held 9 bases outside the gene matches. This CDR3 has 16 residues. The sequenced template was RNA, covering the TCR beta CDR3 region. HTBI primers were used in a first-round RT-PCR, which preceded a second-round multiplex PCR. TCRdb redid the calling of the multiplex PCR reads with MiXCR, one entry per CDR3 protein. This sample carries around 600,000 distinct CDR3 sequences, approximately 39% of them seen once, and the ten largest clones take over 2.5%. This sample is part of a study of Graves' ophthalmopathy and Graves' hyperthyroidism. The study's findings and limits: The model achieved approximately 71% sensitivity and under 75% specificity for ophthalmopathy progression.

Specimen: peripheral blood. The chain employs TRBV19 and TRBJ1-2, with 12 nucleotides matching TRBD1. This TCR came from an adult man with Graves' ophthalmopathy. The CDR3, as DNA: TGTGCCAGTAGCCGGGGACAGGGGGCTAGTGGCTATGGCTACACCTTC. Its translation: CASSRGQGASGYGYTF. The full variable domain, rest sourced from reference TRBV19 and TRBJ1-2, is DGGITQSPKYLFRKEGQNVTLSCEQNLNHDAMYWYRQDPGQGLRLIYYSQIVNDFQKGDIAEGYSVSREKKESFPLTVTSAQKNPTAFYLCASSRGQGASGYGYTFGSGTRLTVV.